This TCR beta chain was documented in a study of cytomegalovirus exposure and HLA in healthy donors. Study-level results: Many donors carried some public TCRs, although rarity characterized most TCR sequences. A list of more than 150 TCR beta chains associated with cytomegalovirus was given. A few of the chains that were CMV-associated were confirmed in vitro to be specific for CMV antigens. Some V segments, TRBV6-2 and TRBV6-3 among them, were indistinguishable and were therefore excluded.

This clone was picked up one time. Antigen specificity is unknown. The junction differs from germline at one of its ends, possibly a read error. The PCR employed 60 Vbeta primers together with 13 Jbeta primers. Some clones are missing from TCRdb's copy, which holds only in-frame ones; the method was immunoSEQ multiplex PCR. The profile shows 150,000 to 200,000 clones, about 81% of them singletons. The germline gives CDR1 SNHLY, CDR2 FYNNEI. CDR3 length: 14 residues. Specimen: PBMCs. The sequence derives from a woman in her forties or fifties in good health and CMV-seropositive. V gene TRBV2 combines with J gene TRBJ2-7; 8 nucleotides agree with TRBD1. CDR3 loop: CASTQDRESYERYF. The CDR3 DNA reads TGTGCCAGCACGCAGGACAGGGAGTCCTACGAGCGGTACTTC.